These 12 T cell receptor beta chains were all obtained from the same sample, sequenced in a study of regulatory T cells in long-lasting Graves disease. With iRepertoire HTBI primers and Arm-PCR of CDR3 regions, TCR beta libraries were built. A single record per CDR3 protein comes from TCRdb applying MiXCR to the multiplex PCR reads. This table has 400,000 to 450,000 distinct CDR3 sequences, approximately 16% appearing once. The time point is: newly diagnosed GD, antithyroid drugs for less than 3 months. From RNA extracted from PBMCs, the TCR library was made. This sample also belongs to another study, concerning T cells in Graves' hyperthyroidism and ophthalmopathy.

Source: peripheral blood mononuclear cells (PBMCs), taken at new diagnosis, from a patient treated with antithyroid drugs. These receptors were obtained from a woman aged 25 to 39 with Graves disease.

Concerning this clonotype: At one boundary the junction diverges from the germline segment, which might be a read error. The chain is built from TRBV20-1 and TRBJ2-1; the match to TRBD2 covers 8 bases. Germline V gene lookup returns CDR1 DFQATT and CDR2 SNEGSKA (reference sequence). This CDR3 is built from 14 residues. As DNA, the CDR3 is TGCAGTGCCGCGCGCGGGAGGTCCTACAATGAGCGGTTCTTC. It codes for CSAARGRSYNERFF.

This clonotype was seen many times. The CDR3, as DNA: TGCAGTGCTGTCCCCCAGTGGGGGGTCTTAGAAATAGACGGCTCCTACGAGCAGTACTTC. Protein product: CSAVPQWGVLEIDGSYEQYF. The chain has TRBV20-1 and TRBJ2-7, with a possible D match to TRBD2 (6 bases). The CDR3 is 20 amino acids. Trimming stripped 5 bases from V and 0 bases from J, with 32 bases between. Germline V gene lookup returns CDR1 DFQATT and CDR2 SNEGSKA (reference sequence).

This clonotype showed up just a few times. The chain carries TRBV28 and TRBJ2-7; weak D call: TRBD2 (6 bases). The V end lost 7 bases, the J end lost 7 bases, and 23 bases lay between the germline ends. CDR1 is MDHEN and CDR2 is SYDVKM in the germline V gene. The length of the CDR3 is 15 residues. DNA for the CDR3: TGTGCCAGCACCACTTTTGGAACAGGAGGGTATGAGCAGTACTTC. Protein product: CASTTFGTGGYEQYF.

Comment on this clonotype: The final CDR3 position lacks the conserved phenylalanine or tryptophan, pointing to a likely read error. The rearrangement uses TRBV11-2 and TRBJ1-5; D may be TRBD1 (5 bases). The CDR3 contains 13 residues. Trimming took 9 bases from V and 7 from J, leaving 16 bases between them. The germline V gene has CDR1 SGHAT and CDR2 FQNNGV. The CDR3 nucleotides are TGTGCCAGTTCGAGAGGGGCAAGGCAGCCCCAGCATTCT. Protein product: CASSRGARQPQHS.

The sample holds a few counts of this clonotype. This sequence joins TRBV27 and TRBJ2-2; D gene ambiguous. The CDR3 is 14 amino acids. Germline V gene data show CDR1 as MNHEY and CDR2 as SMNVEV (reference sequence). V lost 7 bases to trimming and J lost 4 bases, with 13 bases between them. The CDR3 here is CASTSKGLTGELFF. CDR3 nucleotides: TGTGCCAGCACCTCTAAGGGTCTCACCGGGGAGCTGTTTTTT.

This clonotype occurred many times. The chain combines TRBV12-3 or TRBV12-4 with TRBJ1-5; D call uncertain. This CDR3 is 13 amino acids long. V gave up 7 bases and J gave up 0 bases, with 7 bases separating them. The CDR3 reads CASKGSSNQPQHF. The CDR3, as DNA: TGTGCCAGCAAGGGCAGTAGCAATCAGCCCCAGCATTTT.

CDR3 DNA: TGTGCCAGCAGCCAAGAGGACAGGGCGGGGAATTCACCCCTCCACTTT. Protein: CASSQEDRAGNSPLHF. The chain uses TRBV4-2 and TRBJ1-6; 8 positions agree with TRBD1. The junction had 5 bases not matched to a gene; V was cut back by 0 bases and J by 7 bases. The CDR3 consists of 16 residues. Germline values: CDR1 LGHNA, CDR2 YNFKEQ.

The chain is built from TRBV6-2 or TRBV6-3 and TRBJ2-6; tentative D call: TRBD2 (5 bases). The germline V gene has CDR1 MNHEY and CDR2 SVGEGT. The V and J ends lost 5 bases and 1 base respectively, with 18 bases between them. The CDR3 spans 18 residues. The CDR3 DNA reads as TGTGCCAGCAGTCATATACCGGGGAAATCATCTGGGGCCAACGTCCTGACTTTC. Residues: CASSHIPGKSSGANVLTF.

This CDR3 reads CASSYSMAIGQLFF. CDR3 DNA sequence: TGTGCCAGCAGTTACTCGATGGCCATAGGACAGCTGTTTTTT. V gene TRBV6-2 or TRBV6-3 combines with J gene TRBJ1-4; D might be TRBD1 (6 bases). Trimming took off 0 bases at V and 14 bases at J, with 16 bases between the two ends. CDR1 is MNHEY and CDR2 is SVGEGT in the germline V gene. The CDR3 is 14 amino acids.

This clonotype was seen a few times. The rearrangement uses TRBV11-3 and TRBJ2-3; TRBD2 is a possible D gene (6 bases). V was cut by 5 bases and J by 6 bases, with 18 bases left in between. The CDR3 runs to 15 residues. Germline V gene lookup returns CDR1 SGHNT and CDR2 YENEEA. CDR3 sequence: CASSESNGRGDTQYF. In DNA form, the CDR3 reads TGTGCCAGCAGCGAGTCCAACGGGAGAGGGGATACGCAGTATTTT. The whole variable domain, filled in from reference TRBV11-3 and TRBJ2-3, reads EAGVVQSPRYKIIEKKQPVAFWCNPISGHNTLYWYLQNLGQGPELLIRYENEEAVDDSQLPKDRFSAERLKGVDSTLKIQPAELGDSAVYLCASSESNGRGDTQYFGPGTRLTVL.

Details on this clonotype: This likely came from a read error, as a far larger clone is one base away. The chain combines TRBV7-9 with TRBJ1-1; D remains ambiguous. The CDR3 contains 12 residues. V dropped 5 bases and J dropped 2 bases, with 6 bases sitting between them. Germline-derived CDR1 and CDR2 are SEHNR and FQNEAQ (reference sequence). The CDR3 DNA sequence: TGTGCCAGCAGCGCAGCAAACACTGAAGCTTTCTTT. Translation gives CASSAANTEAFF.

There are many counts of this clonotype. The chain employs TRBV11-2 and TRBJ1-2; TRBD1 might be the D (5 bases). Trimming stripped 1 base from V and 8 bases from J, with 20 bases between. CDR3 length: 16 residues. Germline CDR1 is SGHAT and CDR2 is FQNNGV. The CDR3 is CASSLVWTSGEGGYTF. In DNA form, the CDR3 reads TGTGCCAGCAGCTTAGTATGGACAAGTGGTGAAGGCGGCTACACCTTC.